This T cell receptor (beta chain) stems from a study of PD-L1 blockade in urothelial cancer. Turning to the study itself: Patients started atezolizumab in the mid-2010s, 1,200 mg intravenously every 3 weeks. The patients had undergone anywhere from 0 to 3 prior chemotherapy regimens. Study-level points and caveats: Better progression-free and overall survival followed lower pretreatment blood clonality.

Synthetic TCR analog templates were spiked into all PCRs individually. The assay was immunoSEQ multiplex PCR, and TCRdb's table has in-frame clones only and misses some. The repertoire holds about 43,000 clones, with more than 75% as singletons. Notes on this clone: No antigen is known for it.

The CDR3 sequence is 13 residues long. V was clipped by 7 bases and J by 9 bases; unmatched bases: 5. Germline V gives CDR1 SQVTM, CDR2 ANQGSEA. Time point of the sample: pretreatment peripheral blood. The rearrangement joins TRBV29-1 to TRBJ2-1; 14 bases are a match to TRBD2. The receptor was isolated from a man aged 60 to 69 with urothelial cancer. Material: PBMCs, obtained around atezolizumab (anti-PD-L1) treatment. CDR3 nucleotides: TGCAGCGGTGGACTAGCGGGAGGTCTTGAGCAGTTCTTC. It codes for CSGGLAGGLEQFF.